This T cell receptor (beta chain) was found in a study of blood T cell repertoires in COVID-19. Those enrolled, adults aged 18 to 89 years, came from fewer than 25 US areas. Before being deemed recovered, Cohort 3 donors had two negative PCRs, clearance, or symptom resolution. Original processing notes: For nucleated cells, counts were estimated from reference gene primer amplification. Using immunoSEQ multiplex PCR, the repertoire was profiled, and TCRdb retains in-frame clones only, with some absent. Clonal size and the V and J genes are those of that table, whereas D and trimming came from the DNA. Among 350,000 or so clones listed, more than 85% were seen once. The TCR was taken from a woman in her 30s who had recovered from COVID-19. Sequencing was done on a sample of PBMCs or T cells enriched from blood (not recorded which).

The CDR3: CASSSTSGQGAYGYTF. The CDR3 DNA sequence: TGCGCCAGCAGCTCCACTAGTGGACAGGGGGCATATGGCTACACCTTC. V is TRBV5-1 and J is TRBJ1-2, with 11 bases identical to TRBD1. The germline V gene encodes CDR1 SGHRS and CDR2 YFSETQ. CDR3 length: 16 amino acids. V trimming: 3 bases; J trimming: 5 bases; junction bases outside the gene matches: 9.